Each of the 18 T cell receptor beta chains below was sequenced from the same sample in a study of PD-1 blockade in classical Hodgkin lymphoma. Time point reported: cycle 4 day 1 (C4D1), after 6 weeks of nivolumab. All trial patients relapsed after autologous stem cell transplantation. Profiled with immunoSEQ multiplex PCR; TCRdb holds only in-frame clones, not every one. Among under 130,000 clones listed, about 92% were seen once. Specimen: peripheral blood mononuclear cells (PBMCs), collected before the fourth cycle of nivolumab. The source is a human donor with classical Hodgkin lymphoma.

CDR3 nucleotides: TGCGCCAGCGGGTGGCAGGGCATGGTGAGCACTGAAGCTTTCTTT. This translates into CASGWQGMVSTEAFF. J is TRBJ1-1 and V is TRBV5-1; a weak D match, TRBD1 (5 bases). The CDR3 has 15 amino acids. CDR1 and CDR2 (germline): SGHRS, YFSETQ. V shed 7 bases and J shed 4 bases, with 20 bases lying between them. Looking up the rest from reference TRBV5-1 and TRBJ1-1 gives the full variable domain: KAGVTQTPRYLIKTRGQQVTLSCSPISGHRSVSWYQQTPGQGLQFLFEYFSETQRNKGNFPGRFSGRQFSNSRSEMNVSTLELGDSALYLCASGWQGMVSTEAFFGQGTRLTVV.

The chain is built from TRBV4-2 and TRBJ2-1; the D gene is possibly TRBD2 (6 bases). The CDR3 runs 16 residues. V lost 0 bases and J lost 0, with 9 bases in between. Per germline, CDR1 LGHNA and CDR2 YNFKEQ. The CDR3 sequence: CASSQEVGSSYNEQFF. The CDR3 DNA sequence: TGTGCCAGCAGCCAAGAGGTCGGGAGCTCCTACAATGAGCAGTTCTTC.

Written as DNA, the CDR3 is TGTGCCAGCAGCCGGAGGGAGGGGTTCGTGCAGTACTTC. Amino acids: CASSRREGFVQYF. This sequence joins TRBV14 and TRBJ2-7; 7 bases are a match to TRBD2. There are 13 residues in the CDR3. V gave up 4 bases and J gave up 9 bases; unmatched junction bases: 9. The V gene's germline CDR1 is SGHDN and CDR2 FVKESK.

The chain joins TRBV27 to TRBJ1-1; no reliable D call. The CDR3 loop spans 14 amino acids. Germline V gene data show CDR1 as MNHEY and CDR2 as SMNVEV (reference sequence). Trimming took 4 bases from V and 4 from J, leaving 13 bases between them. CDR3 bases: TGTGCCAGCAGTTATTACACAGAGGGCACTGAAGCTTTCTTT. It is translated as CASSYYTEGTEAFF.

This chain links TRBV7-9 with TRBJ1-1; TRBD1 aligns across 7 bases. Germline loops: CDR1 SEHNR, CDR2 FQNEAQ (reference sequence). There are 14 residues in the CDR3. The junction had 8 bases not matched to a gene; V was cut back by 5 bases and J by 5 bases. The CDR3, as DNA: TGTGCCAGCAGCCCCGGGCAGGGGGTAACTGAAGCTTTCTTT. It specifies CASSPGQGVTEAFF.

J is TRBJ1-2 and V is TRBV7-6; TRBD1 agrees at 7 bases. J was trimmed by 6 bases and V by 2 bases; bases with no gene match: 12. The germline CDR1 and CDR2 sequences are SGHVS and FNYEAQ. CDR3 length: 16 amino acids. CDR3 DNA: TGTGCCAGCAGCTTAATTGCCGGGACAGATCGTGATGGCTACACCTTC. Its translation: CASSLIAGTDRDGYTF.

The gene calls are TRBV18 and TRBJ2-7, with 7 bases lining up with TRBD1. V shed 3 bases, J shed 1 base, and the junction held 0 bases outside the gene matches. CDR1 is KGHSH and CDR2 is LQKENI in the germline V gene. This CDR3 has 13 residues. The CDR3 nucleotides are TGTGCCAGCTCACCGGGACAGTCCTACGAGCAGTACTTC. This codes for CASSPGQSYEQYF.

This clone was picked up one time. The chain is built from TRBV20-1 and TRBJ2-1; 7 bases agree with TRBD2. Trimming at V came to 3 bases and at J to 8 bases, leaving 1 base not matched to a gene. The CDR3 length is 11 residues. In germline, CDR1 is DFQATT, CDR2 SNEGSKA (reference sequence). The CDR3 loop is CSARGGYEQFF. CDR3 bases: TGCAGTGCTAGGGGGGGGTATGAGCAGTTCTTC.

V is TRBV30 and J is TRBJ1-1; possibly TRBD1 for D (5 bases). CDR1 is GTSNPN, CDR2 SVGIG, per germline (reference sequence). The length of the CDR3 is 13 residues. V was pared by 0 bases and J by 3 bases, with 8 bases between. As DNA, the CDR3 is TGTGCCTGGAGTGTACAAGGGGACACTGAAGCTTTCTTT. It is translated as CAWSVQGDTEAFF.

The chain has TRBV18 and TRBJ1-5; D remains ambiguous. CDR1 and CDR2 from the germline V gene are KGHSH and LQKENI. The germline V and J ends were trimmed by 3 bases and 5 bases, with 5 bases remaining between them. This CDR3 spans 12 amino acids. The CDR3 is CASSPAYQPQHF. CDR3 in DNA: TGTGCCAGCTCACCGGCATATCAGCCCCAGCATTTT.

In DNA form, the CDR3 reads TGTGCCAGCAGCTTAGATCAGGGTCATGAGACCCAGTACTTC. Amino acid sequence: CASSLDQGHETQYF. This chain uses TRBV7-2 with TRBJ2-5; maybe TRBD1 (5 bases). The CDR3 has 14 residues. Germline CDR1 SGHTA, CDR2 FQGNSA. Trimming removed 1 base at V and 5 bases at J, with 11 bases between.

Worth noting for this clone: The sample carries other DNA sequences with the same CDR3. The chain employs TRBV11-2 and TRBJ2-1; 7 bases match TRBD2. Germline CDR1 and CDR2: SGHAT and FQNNGV. After removal of 3 bases from V and 4 bases from J, the junction contained 6 bases not matched to a gene. CDR3 size: 15 residues. This CDR3 is CASSFLADPYNEQFF. In DNA form, the CDR3 reads TGTGCCAGCAGCTTTCTAGCGGATCCATACAATGAGCAGTTCTTC.

This clone was found a few times. The rearrangement joins TRBV6-6 to TRBJ1-5; D is perhaps TRBD1 (6 bases). The V end was cut by 1 base, the J end by 7 bases, with 11 bases between. This CDR3 is built from 14 residues. In germline, CDR1 is MNHNY, CDR2 SVGAGI (reference sequence). CDR3 sequence (DNA): TGTGCCAGCAGTTACTTAGGCCAGGGGCAGCCCCAGCATTTT. This sequence encodes CASSYLGQGQPQHF.

CDR3 sequence (DNA): TGCGCCAGCAGCTACGGGACAGGGAGGTTGGAAGGCTACACCTTC. It encodes CASSYGTGRLEGYTF. J is TRBJ1-2 and V is TRBV5-1, with TRBD1 matching over 9 bases. CDR1 and CDR2 (germline): SGHRS, YFSETQ. There are 15 residues in the CDR3. J lost 8 bases, V lost 3 bases, and 11 bases had no gene match.

The rearrangement joins TRBV28 to TRBJ2-1; 13 nucleotides match TRBD2. V lost 6 bases, J lost 8 bases, and 7 bases stayed unmatched. CDR3 length: 15 residues. The germline CDR1 and CDR2 sequences are MDHEN and SYDVKM. DNA for the CDR3: TGTGCCAGCAGCCGGACTAGCGGGAGTTCCTATGAGCAGTTCTTC. Amino acids: CASSRTSGSSYEQFF.

This sequence joins TRBV7-2 and TRBJ2-5; TRBD1 matches 8 bases. This CDR3 is 14 amino acids long. V lost 5 bases, J lost 7 bases, and 9 bases stayed unmatched. Germline V lookup: CDR1 SGHTA, CDR2 FQGNSA. The DNA of the CDR3 is TGTGCCAGCAGCGCAGGACAGGGTAGGGTGACCCAGTACTTC. Translation: CASSAGQGRVTQYF.

The chain uses TRBV4-3 and TRBJ1-2; 7 nucleotides line up with TRBD1. Germline CDR1 and CDR2: LGHNA and YSLEER. V shed 0 bases and J 8 bases; nucleotides not matched to a gene: 9. The CDR3 is made up of 15 amino acids. The CDR3 reads CASSQDDRASRGYTF. Written as DNA, the CDR3 is TGCGCCAGCAGCCAAGACGACAGGGCCTCTCGAGGCTACACCTTC.

The J gene is TRBJ2-5, the V gene TRBV10-1, with D hard to call. CDR1 and CDR2 from the germline V gene are WNHNN and SYGVQD (reference sequence). V dropped 1 base and J dropped 3 bases, with 6 bases sitting between them. The CDR3 runs to 13 residues. The CDR3 here is CASSELGKETQYF. The CDR3 region has the DNA TGCGCCAGCAGTGAGTTGGGGAAAGAGACCCAGTACTTC.